This T cell receptor beta chain originates from a study of CD8+CD57+ T cells in acquired aplastic anemia. Background on the study: Isolated CD4+ and CD8+ cells, once sorted, yielded DNA averaging 3.2 ug.

Notes on this clonotype: As yet, its antigen is unknown. A much larger clone is a single base away; this may be a read error.

It was genomic DNA that served as the template for profiling TCR beta VDJ and CDR3. TCRdb analysed the reads with MiXCR anew, one entry per CDR3 protein. The repertoire holds hundreds of thousands of distinct CDR3 sequences, with roughly three fifths as singletons. V was trimmed by 3 bases and J by 3 bases, leaving 15 bases between them. CDR1 and CDR2 from the germline V gene are MDHEN and SYDVKM. This CDR3 is 15 amino acids long. Findings and limits, study-wide: The same twenty-nine CD8+ CDR3 sequences occurred in patients and in controls. Between the patient and control groups, CD8+ Simpson's diversity did not differ significantly.

The sample was sorted CD4+, CD8+, or CD8+CD57+ T cells (not recorded which) from PBMCs. The sequence was obtained from a human donor with severe aplastic anemia or a healthy control (not recorded which). The rearrangement joins TRBV28 to TRBJ2-7; perhaps TRBD1 as D (6 bases). The CDR3 reads CASSFRVMDSYEQYF. CDR3 nucleotides: TGTGCCAGCAGTTTTCGGGTGATGGACAGCTACGAGCAGTACTTC.